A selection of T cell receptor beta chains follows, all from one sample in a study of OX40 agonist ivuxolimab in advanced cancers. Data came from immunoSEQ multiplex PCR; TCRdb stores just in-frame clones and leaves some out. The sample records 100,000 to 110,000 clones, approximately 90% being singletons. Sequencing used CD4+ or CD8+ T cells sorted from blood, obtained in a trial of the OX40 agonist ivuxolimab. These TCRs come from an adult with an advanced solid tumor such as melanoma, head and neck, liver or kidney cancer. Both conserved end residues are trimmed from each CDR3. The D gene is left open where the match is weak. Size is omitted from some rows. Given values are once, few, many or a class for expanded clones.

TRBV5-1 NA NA ASSLYGRGTDTQY
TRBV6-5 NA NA ASVLGRESYNEQF
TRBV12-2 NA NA ASRLDLGRTSSYEQY
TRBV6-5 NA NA ASSPDRSLSGPQH
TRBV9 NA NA ASSVDSGTGELF
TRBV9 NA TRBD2 ASSRTSGYNEQF
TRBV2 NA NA ASSESGGSEKLF
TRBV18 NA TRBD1 ASSPGDRFYNEQF
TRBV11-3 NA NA ASSLAQRLGDEQF
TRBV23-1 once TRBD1 ASRRGRGEAF
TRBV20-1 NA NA SAREETQY
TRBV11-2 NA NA ASSLRTGHSYEQY
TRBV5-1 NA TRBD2 ASSLSGLDFNEQF
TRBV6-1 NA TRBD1 ASSEWGTEYNEQF
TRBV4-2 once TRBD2 ASSQVGGLAAYEQY
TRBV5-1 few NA ASSTFERDIQY
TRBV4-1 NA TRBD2 ASSQESAGGDTGELF
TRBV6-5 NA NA ASSTTPLTGLI
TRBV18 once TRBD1 ASSPGQGARNIQY
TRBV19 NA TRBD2 ASNLGLATYNEQF
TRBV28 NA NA ASSLGGATRTDTQY
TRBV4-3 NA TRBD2 ASSSQREGREQY
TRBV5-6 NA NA ASSLQHVIYEQY
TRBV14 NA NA ASSQLGMAF
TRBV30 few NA AWSTRTVTQPQH
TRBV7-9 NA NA ASSSTGELF
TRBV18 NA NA ASSATSYGYT
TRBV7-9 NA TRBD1 ASSLNRGVQETQY
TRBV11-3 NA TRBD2 ASSPQTGGFYEQY
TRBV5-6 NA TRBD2 ASSAGTSGRPF
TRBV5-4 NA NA ASSLAAGIPLYNEQF
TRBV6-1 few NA ASSEIGYT
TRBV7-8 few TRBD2 ASRVAGLAGGPRGETQY
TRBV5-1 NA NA ASSPHVQRSSYEQY
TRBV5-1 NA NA ASSTGTSSTDTQY
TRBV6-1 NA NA ASSEGHPNYEQY
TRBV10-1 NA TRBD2 ASSESAWLAGGMVQETQY
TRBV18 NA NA ASSLRQAETQY
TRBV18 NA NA ASSPPRDLAGELF
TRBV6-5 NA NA ASSYGGRGFT
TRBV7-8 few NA ASTPINRETQY
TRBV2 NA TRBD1 ASNNEGAGT
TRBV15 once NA ATSRGRDNRDNEQF
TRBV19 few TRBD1 ASRPPDRESQPQH
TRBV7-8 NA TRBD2 ASSSRTSGSTQY
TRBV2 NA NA ASVGERDQPQH
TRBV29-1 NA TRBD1 SVAAEGGLYEQY
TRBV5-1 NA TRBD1 ASSLAGTGVKGDEQY
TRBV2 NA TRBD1 ASSRGRDTGELF
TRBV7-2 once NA ASSTLTETDTQY
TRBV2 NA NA ASSEALPQPQH
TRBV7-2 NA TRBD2 ASRIAGGAYEQF
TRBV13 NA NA ASSSGEPTSIYEQY
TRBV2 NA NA ASKRQGPHQPQH
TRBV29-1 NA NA SVSAGKLF
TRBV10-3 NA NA AISESAGTSYEQY
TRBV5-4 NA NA ASSSEQGGETQY
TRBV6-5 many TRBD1 ASSSRTGGYEQY
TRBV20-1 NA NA SASRNEQY